One sample yielded the 32 T cell receptor beta chains listed below, sequenced in a study of metastatic and nonmetastatic thyroid tumors. Nobody among the patients had been given any treatment before thyroid surgery. TCRdb re-analyzed the PCR reads using MiXCR. Of roughly 33,000 clones in the sample, roughly a sixth were seen once. Sequenced material: blood. The receptors derive from a male donor with papillary thyroid cancer or a benign thyroid nodule (not recorded which). Some clones in this sample may be carry-over from other donors' samples.

This clone qualifies as medium-sized. CDR3 amino acids: CASSSDGGQARQEQYF. CDR3 DNA sequence: TGTGCCAGCAGTTCGGACGGGGGACAGGCCAGGCAGGAGCAGTACTTC. The chain joins TRBV6-1 to TRBJ2-7; 8 bases match TRBD1. Trimming removed 5 bases from V and 7 bases from J; junction bases left unmatched: 16. Germline-derived CDR1 and CDR2 are MNHNS and SASEGT. The CDR3 runs to 16 residues.

The chain carries TRBV20-1 and TRBJ2-3; 10 bases are shared with TRBD2. The germline V gene has CDR1 DFQATT and CDR2 SNEGSKA (reference sequence). The length of the CDR3 is 14 residues. Germline trimming cut 5 bases from V and 1 base from J; bases unmatched to any gene: 3. CDR3: CSAHLAGGTDTQYF. The CDR3 region has the DNA TGCAGTGCTCACCTAGCGGGAGGCACAGATACGCAGTATTTT.

The table lists this clone with many counts. The gene calls are TRBV20-1 and TRBJ2-3; 9 bases are a match to TRBD2. The germline V gene encodes CDR1 DFQATT and CDR2 SNEGSKA (reference sequence). The CDR3 sequence is 15 residues long. The junction had 7 bases not matched to a gene; V was cut back by 6 bases and J by 0 bases. This chain's CDR3 is CSADSSGESTDTQYF. CDR3 sequence (DNA): TGCAGTGCAGATTCTAGCGGGGAGAGCACAGATACGCAGTATTTT.

This clone was seen at least ten times. The genes are TRBV2 and TRBJ1-6, with 7 bases identical to TRBD1. The CDR3 extends over 13 amino acids. Per germline, CDR1 SNHLY and CDR2 FYNNEI. With V trimmed by 8 bases and J by 9 bases, 7 bases remained unmatched. In DNA form, the CDR3 reads TGTGCCAGCTCCCTGGAGGGGGCTTCACCCCTCCACTTT. Amino acids: CASSLEGASPLHF.

This clone was seen many times. The rearrangement joins TRBV19 to TRBJ1-4; D is perhaps TRBD1 (5 bases). Germline values: CDR1 LNHDA, CDR2 SQIVND (reference sequence). Trimming left V 6 bases short and J 0 bases short, with 17 bases between. This CDR3 region has 17 residues. The CDR3 sequence: CASSSERGLPTNEKLFF. The CDR3 DNA follows: TGTGCCAGTAGCTCAGAACGGGGCCTTCCAACTAATGAAAAACTGTTTTTT.

As to this clone: One base away lies a much larger clone, so this may be a sequencing read error. The chain links TRBV11-2 to TRBJ2-3; D gene unclear. The CDR3 is 15 residues long. CDR1 and CDR2 (germline): SGHAT, FQNNGV. The chain's CDR3 is CANSLEQAGTDTQYF. CDR3 bases: TGTGCCAACAGCTTGGAGCAGGCCGGGACAGATACGCAGTATTTT.

By share, this clone counts as medium-sized. The chain recombines TRBV6-1 with TRBJ2-7, with D possibly called TRBD1 or TRBD2 (5 bases each). V lost 2 bases to trimming and J lost 3 bases, with 11 bases between them. The CDR3 runs 14 residues. Germline V gene data show CDR1 as MNHNS and CDR2 as SASEGT. CDR3 coding DNA: TGTGCCAGCAGTGAACCTGGGGGATTCTACGAGCAGTACTTC. This codes for CASSEPGGFYEQYF.

With regard to this clone: A much larger clone lies a single base off, so this may be a read error. The V and J genes are TRBV3-1 and TRBJ1-1; D gene uncertain. V lost 1 base and J 7 bases, leaving 10 bases between the germline ends. The CDR3 loop spans 13 amino acids. The germline gives CDR1 LGHDT, CDR2 YNNKEL (reference sequence). CDR3 DNA: TGTGCCAGCAGCCAAGGTGAAGGCCTTGAAGCTTTCTTT. This sequence encodes CASSQGEGLEAFF.

The chain has TRBV6-2 or TRBV6-3 and TRBJ1-2, with D unresolved. CDR3 length equals 13 residues. CDR1 is MNHEY and CDR2 is SVGEGT in the germline V gene. The germline V and J ends were trimmed by 2 bases and 4 bases, with 8 bases remaining between them. DNA for the CDR3: TGTGCCAGCAGTTACGGGGAGGGCTATGGCTACACCTTC. It codes for CASSYGEGYGYTF.

CDR3 sequence reads: CASKVSGGAYEQYF. CDR3 in DNA: TGTGCCAGCAAAGTAAGCGGGGGGGCCTACGAGCAGTACTTC. The chain recombines TRBV5-5 with TRBJ2-7; 10 nucleotides match TRBD2. The CDR3 consists of 14 residues. V lost 6 bases and J lost 2; bases outside the gene matches: 5. The germline CDR1 and CDR2 sequences are SGHKS and YYEKEE (reference sequence).

This clone came up a few times. V and J are TRBV11-3 and TRBJ2-5, with TRBD2 as a possible D gene (5 bases). The CDR3 runs 14 residues. The germline CDR1 and CDR2 sequences are SGHNT and YENEEA. Trimming shortened V by 4 bases and J by 5 bases, and 14 bases separated the two germline ends. The CDR3 region has the DNA TGTGCCAGCAGCTCCTGGGGAGAAGCGGAGACCCAGTACTTC. Its translation: CASSSWGEAETQYF. The full variable domain, in which reference TRBV11-3 and TRBJ2-5 provide the parts outside the CDR3, is EAGVVQSPRYKIIEKKQPVAFWCNPISGHNTLYWYLQNLGQGPELLIRYENEEAVDDSQLPKDRFSAERLKGVDSTLKIQPAELGDSAVYLCASSSWGEAETQYFGPGTRLLVL.

This clone was detected ten times or more. The CDR3: CSAQTGLGVTDTQYF. The CDR3 region has the DNA TGCAGTGCTCAGACAGGGCTTGGGGTTACAGATACGCAGTATTTT. The chain recombines TRBV20-1 with TRBJ2-3; 7 nucleotides agree with TRBD1. In germline, CDR1 is DFQATT, CDR2 SNEGSKA (reference sequence). V lost 5 bases and J lost 3; bases outside the gene matches: 11. This CDR3 region has 15 residues.

This clone has a count of ten or more. The chain joins TRBV28 to TRBJ1-5, with TRBD1 identical over 7 bases. In germline, CDR1 is MDHEN, CDR2 SYDVKM. After removal of 0 bases from V and 7 bases from J, the junction contained 3 bases not matched to a gene. The CDR3 has 14 amino acids. The CDR3 reads CASSLWAGGQPQHF. Here the CDR3 DNA reads TGTGCCAGCAGTTTATGGGCAGGGGGACAGCCCCAGCATTTT.

This chain links TRBV5-5 with TRBJ1-3, with a tentative D call TRBD1 (6 bases). With 2 bases removed from V and 4 bases from J, the gap between germline ends came to 16 bases. The CDR3 is made up of 16 amino acids. Per the germline V gene, CDR1 is SGHKS and CDR2 is YYEKEE (reference sequence). The CDR3 is CASSFSGYQGGNTIYF. CDR3 coding DNA: TGTGCCAGCAGCTTCTCAGGGTACCAGGGGGGAAACACCATATATTTT.

This sequence joins TRBV11-1 and TRBJ1-6; 10 nucleotides align to TRBD1. This CDR3 is built from 17 residues. CDR1 is SGHAT, CDR2 FQDESV, per germline (reference sequence). Trimming took 5 bases from V and 7 from J; bases not matched to a gene: 11. CDR3 nucleotides: TGTGCCAGCAGCAATCGACAGGGGGCCGGGATAAATTCACCCCTCCACTTT. As protein: CASSNRQGAGINSPLHF.

This clone was counted many times. The junction shows a germline mismatch at one end, possibly a read error. This same CDR3 is encoded by further DNA sequences in the sample. This chain connects TRBV15 to TRBJ2-2, with D unclear. This CDR3 has 12 amino acids. Germline CDR1 is LNHNV and CDR2 is YYDKDF (reference sequence). CDR3 in DNA: TGCGCCACCAGCACCGACACCGGGGAGCTGTTTTTT. Translated: CATSTDTGELFF.

This clone was seen at least ten times. This may stem from a read error, because a much larger clone lies one nucleotide away. The rearrangement links TRBV19 to TRBJ2-7, with D hard to call. Germline CDR1 reads LNHDA; CDR2 reads SQIVND (reference sequence). Trimming pared 6 bases from V and 1 base from J, leaving 13 bases between. The CDR3 sequence is 14 residues long. CDR3 loop: CASSPRIASYEQYF. In nucleotides, the CDR3 is TGTGCCAGTAGCCCCCGGATTGCATCCTACGAGCAGTACTTC.

The chain employs TRBV5-1 and TRBJ2-1; 8 positions match TRBD2. The germline CDR1 and CDR2 sequences are SGHRS and YFSETQ. With V trimmed by 5 bases and J by 8 bases, 6 bases remained unmatched. This CDR3 spans 13 amino acids. CDR3 protein: CASSVAGWDEQFF. The CDR3 region has the DNA TGCGCCAGCAGTGTAGCGGGATGGGATGAGCAGTTCTTC.

This clone has a handful of counts. The chain couples TRBV2 to TRBJ2-1, with 8 nucleotides matching TRBD2. CDR3 length: 15 amino acids. Germline-derived CDR1 and CDR2 are SNHLY and FYNNEI. Trimming cost V 8 bases and J 6 bases; bases outside gene matches: 12. This CDR3 reads CASRPRSGSGNEQFF. CDR3 DNA: TGTGCCAGCCGTCCGCGGAGCGGGAGCGGCAATGAGCAGTTCTTC.

This clone appeared many times. The chain recombines TRBV24-1 with TRBJ2-3; perhaps TRBD1 as D (6 bases). From germline, CDR1 is KGHDR and CDR2 SFDVKD. The CDR3 contains 15 residues. V was trimmed by 4 bases and J by 2 bases, leaving 12 bases between them. DNA of the CDR3: TGTGCCACCAGTGACTCTGGACAGCTCACAGATACGCAGTATTTT. This gives the protein CATSDSGQLTDTQYF.

This clone has more than one count but fewer than ten. V usage is TRBV2 and J usage is TRBJ1-2; D might be TRBD1 (5 bases). Per germline, CDR1 SNHLY and CDR2 FYNNEI. The CDR3 is 14 residues long. Trimming left V 4 bases short and J 4 bases short, with 13 bases between. CDR3 DNA: TGTGCCAGCAGTGTGGCAGGGTTTGGCTATGGCTACACCTTC. This sequence encodes CASSVAGFGYGYTF.

This clone was seen repeatedly, ten times or more. V is TRBV24-1 and J is TRBJ2-6; 7 bases are a match to TRBD1. The CDR3 totals 17 residues. With V trimmed by 0 bases and J by 3 bases, 4 bases remained unmatched. Looked up from germline, CDR1 is KGHDR and CDR2 is SFDVKD. The CDR3 reads CATSDLRGGDGANVLTF. The CDR3 DNA reads TGTGCCACCAGTGATTTGAGAGGGGGCGATGGGGCCAACGTCCTGACTTTC.

With respect to this clone: The junction does not match germline at one end; this may be a read error. The CDR3 reads CASSAAGAPGEQSF. The DNA for the CDR3 is TGTGCCAGTTCCGCGGCGGGAGCCCCTGGGGAGCAGTCCTTC. The genes are TRBV19 and TRBJ2-1, with TRBD2 matching over 7 bases. The CDR3 sequence is 14 residues long. Germline assignment: CDR1 LNHDA and CDR2 SQIVND (reference sequence).

This clone showed up just a few times. Given a much more abundant clone one base away, this may be a read error. This rearrangement joins TRBV7-9 to TRBJ2-3; D is undetermined. CDR1 and CDR2 (germline): SEHNR, FQNEAQ (reference sequence). This CDR3 is 13 amino acids long. With 5 bases removed from V and 0 bases from J, the gap between germline ends came to 6 bases. The CDR3 protein is CASSPVSTDTQYF. The CDR3 DNA follows: TGTGCCAGCAGCCCCGTAAGCACAGATACGCAGTATTTT.

This clone was observed at least ten times. Because the CDR3 is missing its conserved closing phenylalanine or tryptophan, this is likely a read error. V gene TRBV27 combines with J gene TRBJ2-2; a possible D gene is TRBD2 (7 bases). This CDR3 is 17 amino acids long. CDR1 and CDR2 from the germline V gene are MNHEY and SMNVEV (reference sequence). V was trimmed by 2 bases and J by 7 bases, leaving 20 bases between them. The CDR3 loop is CASSLISTGGGSGELFL. CDR3 sequence (DNA): TGTGCCAGCAGTTTAATTTCGACGGGGGGCGGAAGCGGGGAGCTGTTTTTA.

This clone was seen many times. The genes are TRBV18 and TRBJ2-2, with 9 bases lining up with TRBD1. CDR1 is KGHSH and CDR2 is LQKENI in the germline V gene. This CDR3 comprises 16 residues. The junction had 11 bases not matched to a gene; V was cut back by 4 bases and J by 8 bases. The CDR3 region is CASSQRTGATAGELFF. CDR3 in DNA: TGTGCCAGCTCACAAAGGACAGGGGCAACTGCGGGGGAGCTGTTTTTT.

In the case of this clone: Relative to the germline gene, one junction end is altered; a read error may explain this. For the CDR3, the DNA is TGTGCCAGCTGGGTAGGGTCGAGGGGATACAACTTC. Protein: CASWVGSRGYNF. The V call is TRBV6-2 or TRBV6-3, the J call TRBJ1-2; a weak D match, TRBD1 (5 bases). Germline V gene data show CDR1 as MNHEY and CDR2 as SVGEGT. The CDR3 consists of 12 residues.

V gene TRBV13 combines with J gene TRBJ2-3; unclear D gene. Trimming removed 1 base at V and 2 bases at J, with 13 bases between. The germline CDR1 and CDR2 sequences are PRHDT and FYEKMQ (reference sequence). The CDR3 sequence is 16 residues long. The CDR3 region has the DNA TGTGCCAGCAGCTTAGTCCTCTGGGGAAACACAGATACGCAGTATTTT. It is translated as CASSLVLWGNTDTQYF.

This clone came up a few times. The chain uses TRBV7-9 and TRBJ2-1; a possible D gene is TRBD1 (6 bases). This CDR3 has 12 residues. Trimming left V 6 bases short and J 6 bases short, with 9 bases between. Germline V CDR1 and CDR2: SEHNR, FQNEAQ (reference sequence). The CDR3 loop is CASRRQVNEQFF. The CDR3, as DNA: TGTGCCAGCAGAAGACAGGTCAATGAGCAGTTCTTC.

This clone was recorded many times. V gene TRBV20-1 combines with J gene TRBJ1-1; 8 bases line up with TRBD1. V dropped 8 bases and J dropped 4; count of bases not matched to a gene: 12. Germline CDR1 DFQATT, CDR2 SNEGSKA (reference sequence). The CDR3 consists of 14 residues. CDR3 region: CSSAGGASGTEAFF. CDR3 DNA: TGCAGTTCGGCAGGGGGCGCTTCCGGCACTGAAGCTTTCTTT.

This clone was found many times. The chain employs TRBV28 and TRBJ2-5; 10 bases fit TRBD2. With V trimmed by 5 bases and J by 1 base, 7 bases remained unmatched. The length of the CDR3 is 16 residues. The germline gives CDR1 MDHEN, CDR2 SYDVKM. The CDR3 protein is CASSIRTSGPQETQYF. The DNA for the CDR3 is TGTGCCAGCAGTATCCGGACTAGCGGTCCCCAAGAGACCCAGTACTTC.

This clone was counted many times. The chain joins TRBV27 to TRBJ2-7, with D possibly called TRBD1 or TRBD2 (6 bases each). This CDR3 spans 16 amino acids. In germline, CDR1 is MNHEY, CDR2 SMNVEV (reference sequence). V lost 2 bases and J 0 bases, leaving 14 bases between the germline ends. Here the CDR3 reads CASSLVPGAPSYEQYF. DNA of the CDR3: TGTGCCAGCAGTTTAGTACCGGGGGCACCCTCCTACGAGCAGTACTTC.